This T cell receptor (beta chain) appears in the sequencing data of a study of beta chain features in type 1 diabetes. Via the markers CD45RO/CCR7/CD25/CD127/CD95/CD27, stem cell-like memory, regulatory, central memory and naive CD4+ cells were sorted. Every isolated RNA sample was fully reverse transcribed, so sequencing captured expressed TCRB transcripts. Measured with immunoSEQ multiplex PCR; TCRdb has only the in-frame clones, and not every one. The sample has around 600,000 clones; roughly 12% are singletons. On this clone: Its antigen is still unknown.

Study-level results: A moderate, significant TCRB CDR3 shortening appeared in type 1 diabetes across four CD4+ subsets.

Germline V CDR1 and CDR2: MNHNY, SVGAGI (reference sequence). The CDR3 covers 16 residues. V lost 6 bases, J lost 1 base, and 10 bases stayed unmatched. This TCR was recovered from a young man with type 1 diabetes. The sequenced sample consisted of naive CD4+ T cells from blood. The gene calls are TRBV6-6 and TRBJ2-3; 7 bases align to TRBD2. This CDR3 reads CASSPPGGRGTDTQYF. The CDR3 region has the DNA TGTGCCAGCAGCCCCCCCGGGGGGAGAGGCACAGATACGCAGTATTTT.